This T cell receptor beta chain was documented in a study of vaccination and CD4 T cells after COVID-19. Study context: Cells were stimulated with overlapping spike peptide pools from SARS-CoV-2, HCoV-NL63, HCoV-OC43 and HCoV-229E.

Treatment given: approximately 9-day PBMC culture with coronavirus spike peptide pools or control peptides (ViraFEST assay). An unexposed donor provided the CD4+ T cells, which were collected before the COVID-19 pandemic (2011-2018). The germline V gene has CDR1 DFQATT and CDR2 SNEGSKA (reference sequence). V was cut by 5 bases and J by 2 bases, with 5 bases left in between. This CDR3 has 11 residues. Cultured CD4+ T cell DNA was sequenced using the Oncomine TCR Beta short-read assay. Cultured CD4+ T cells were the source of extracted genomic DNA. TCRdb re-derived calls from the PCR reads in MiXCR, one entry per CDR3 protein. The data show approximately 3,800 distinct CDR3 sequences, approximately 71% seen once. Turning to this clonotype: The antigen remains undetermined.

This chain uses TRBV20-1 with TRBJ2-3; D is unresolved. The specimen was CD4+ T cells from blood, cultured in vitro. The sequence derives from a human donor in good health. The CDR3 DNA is TGCAGTGCTCTCCACACAGATACGCAGTATTTT. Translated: CSALHTDTQYF.